A selection of T cell receptor beta chains follows, all from one sample in a study of CD8+CD57+ T cells in acquired aplastic anemia. TCRdb used MiXCR to reprocess the reads, holding one entry per CDR3 protein. The sample carries 150,000 to 200,000 distinct CDR3 sequences, 64% recorded once. Material: sorted CD4+, CD8+, or CD8+CD57+ T cells (not recorded which) from PBMCs. These receptors originate from a human donor with severe aplastic anemia or a healthy control (not recorded which). Both conserved end residues are part of each CDR3. Fields, in order: clone size, D gene, J gene, V gene, CDR3 protein, CDR3 DNA. The D gene is left open where the match is weak. Rows give clone size only sometimes, using once, few, many, or a class for an expanded clone.

. TRBD2 TRBJ2-7 TRBV20-1 CSATGLAGKVVQYF TGCAGTGCAACGGGACTAGCGGGAAAGGTTGTGCAGTACTTC
. . TRBJ2-7 TRBV5-1 CASSLTTGSYEQYF TGCGCCAGCAGCCTCACGACAGGCTCCTACGAGCAGTACTTC
. . TRBJ2-7 TRBV14 CASSLKPGYEQYF TGTGCCAGCAGCCTTAAACCAGGCTACGAGCAGTACTTC
. . TRBJ2-5 TRBV2 CASNPGVGSIETQYF TGTGCCAGCAATCCAGGGGTGGGGTCTATTGAGACCCAGTACTTC
few . TRBJ1-6 TRBV10-3 CAISEVGQGRPPLHF TGTGCCATCAGTGAAGTTGGTCAGGGAAGACCACCCCTCCACTTT
. . TRBJ2-1 TRBV19 CASSIDRSVAYNEQFF TGTGCCAGTAGTATAGATCGTAGCGTGGCCTACAATGAGCAGTTCTTC
many . TRBJ1-5 TRBV19 CASSPASRSNQPQHF TGTGCCAGTAGTCCCGCCTCACGGAGCAATCAGCCCCAGCATTTT
. TRBD2 TRBJ2-1 TRBV10-3 CAISEELAGGKNEQFF TGTGCCATCAGTGAAGAACTAGCGGGAGGTAAAAATGAGCAGTTCTTC
. . TRBJ2-3 TRBV5-1 CASSQANSHMTDTQYF TGCGCCAGCAGCCAGGCTAATAGCCATATGACAGATACGCAGTATTTT
. . TRBJ1-2 TRBV2 CASIRDPIYGYTF TGTGCCAGCATAAGGGATCCCATCTATGGCTACACCTTC
. . TRBJ2-5 TRBV19 CASRGQLSGEETQYF TGTGCCAGTAGGGGACAACTTTCGGGGGAAGAGACCCAGTACTTC
few . TRBJ2-3 TRBV7-9 CASSSRLHTTDTQYF TGTGCCAGCAGCTCTAGACTTCACACCACAGATACGCAGTATTTT
. TRBD2 TRBJ2-7 TRBV7-2 CASSLEGGGVYEQYF TGTGCCAGCAGCTTAGAAGGCGGGGGGGTATACGAGCAGTACTTC
. TRBD2 TRBJ2-7 TRBV7-8 CACSLAGGGAYEQYF TGTGCCTGCAGCTTAGCTGGCGGGGGGGCTTACGAGCAGTACTTC
once . TRBJ1-1 TRBV29-1 CSVSHTEAFF TGCAGCGTTTCTCACACTGAAGCTTTCTTT
. TRBD2 TRBJ2-7 TRBV7-3 CASSLVQVGRGAYEQYF TGTGCCAGCAGCTTGGTACAGGTAGGGAGGGGTGCCTACGAGCAGTACTTC
. . TRBJ2-2 TRBV20-1 CSARRQIPNTGELFF TGCAGTGCTAGAAGACAGATACCGAACACCGGGGAGCTGTTTTTT
few . TRBJ1-1 TRBV7-9 CARQLRYGVYEAFF TGTGCCAGGCAGCTCCGATACGGGGTCTATGAAGCTTTCTTT
. . TRBJ1-6 TRBV5-1 CASSESTGNSPLHF TGCGCCAGCAGCGAATCGACGGGGAATTCACCCCTCCACTTT
. TRBD2 TRBJ2-3 TRBV7-9 CASSWAGGAGRVTDTQYF TGTGCCAGCAGCTGGGCCGGTGGGGCAGGGAGGGTCACAGATACGCAGTATTTT
. . TRBJ1-2 TRBV12-3/TRBV12-4 CASGLAGYTF TGTGCTAGTGGCCTAGCTGGCTACACCTTC
once TRBD1 TRBJ2-7 TRBV5-4 CASSTARTGDYEQYF TGTGCCAGCAGCACCGCGCGGACAGGGGACTACGAGCAGTACTTC
. . TRBJ2-3 TRBV20-1 CSARDYAGPDTQYF TGCAGTGCTAGAGATTACGCGGGTCCAGATACGCAGTATTTT
once . TRBJ1-1 TRBV10-1 CASSMSPLNTEAFF TGCGCCAGCAGCATGTCTCCCTTGAACACTGAAGCTTTCTTT
. . TRBJ1-1 TRBV7-2 CASSGIRGNTEAFF TGTGCCAGCAGCGGAATCCGGGGGAACACTGAAGCTTTCTTT
. TRBD1 TRBJ2-1 TRBV12-3/TRBV12-4 CASRPGQGPYNEQFF TGTGCCAGCAGACCGGGACAGGGTCCCTACAATGAGCAGTTCTTC
. TRBD1 TRBJ2-7 TRBV5-1 CASQQGTSYEQYF TGCGCCAGCCAACAGGGGACGAGCTACGAGCAGTACTTC
. . TRBJ1-5 TRBV19 CASRLDSYNQPQHF TGTGCCAGTAGACTGGACAGCTATAATCAGCCCCAGCATTTT
many TRBD2 TRBJ2-7 TRBV20-1 CSASIAGGPHEQYF TGCAGTGCTAGTATAGCGGGGGGGCCCCACGAGCAGTACTTC
. . TRBJ2-3 TRBV10-3 CAISEWTDSSTDTQYF TGTGCCATCAGTGAGTGGACAGATTCTAGCACAGATACGCAGTATTTT
. . TRBJ1-5 TRBV29-1 CSVAWGNQPQHF TGCAGCGTTGCTTGGGGCAATCAGCCCCAGCATTTT
. . TRBJ2-1 TRBV20-1 CSARKGPIFWDEQFF TGCAGTGCTAGGAAGGGACCGATCTTCTGGGATGAGCAGTTCTTC
. TRBD2 TRBJ2-5 TRBV20-1 CSARKLAGDLSETQYF TGCAGTGCTAGGAAATTAGCGGGAGATCTCTCAGAGACCCAGTACTTC
. TRBD1 TRBJ2-2 TRBV5-4 CASSGTGTGNTGELFF TGTGCCAGCAGCGGAACCGGGACAGGGAACACCGGGGAGCTGTTTTTT
. TRBD2 TRBJ2-7 TRBV20-1 CSASDRGRFYEQYF TGCAGTGCTAGTGATCGCGGGAGGTTCTACGAGCAGTACTTC
. . TRBJ2-1 TRBV25-1 CATSDVLPHTLNEQFF TGTGCCACCAGTGACGTCCTACCTCATACTTTAAATGAGCAGTTCTTC
many TRBD1 TRBJ1-5 TRBV30 CAWSSGQGNQPQHF TGTGCCTGGAGCTCGGGACAGGGTAATCAGCCCCAGCATTTT
. TRBD2 TRBJ2-7 TRBV20-1 CSASTSGSERYF TGCAGTGCTAGCACTAGCGGGAGCGAGCGGTACTTC
. . TRBJ1-1 TRBV7-9 CASSSNRDLNTEAFF TGTGCCAGCAGCTCAAACCGGGACCTCAACACTGAAGCTTTCTTT
few TRBD2 TRBJ2-7 TRBV13 CASSLSLAVLSYEQYF TGTGCCAGCAGCTTAAGTCTAGCGGTTCTCTCCTACGAGCAGTACTTC